This TCR beta chain stems from a study of CD8+ T cells in alopecia areata. In the study overall: Treated patients received oral tofacitinib, 5 to 10 mg twice daily. Study-wide findings and caveats: There were many expanded lesional clones persisting in scalp and blood during tofacitinib.

RNA was isolated and reverse transcribed to cDNA, the sequencing template. Repertoires were generated with immunoSEQ multiplex PCR, while TCRdb's copy carries only in-frame clones and drops some. The sample carries over 80,000 clones, roughly 47% recorded once. Indicated treatment: oral pan-JAK inhibitor, 5-10 mg twice daily. Obtained from alopecia areata patients were lesional scalp punch biopsies along with peripheral blood. The CDR3 totals 13 residues. CDR1 is SEHNR and CDR2 is FQNEAQ in the germline V gene (reference sequence). The ends were cut back, 5 bases at V and 1 base at J, with 8 bases in the middle. This clone showed up just a few times. Its target is unknown.

This TCR was recovered from a human donor with alopecia areata. This sample comprised CD8+ T cells sorted from blood, obtained at week 24, from a patient treated with tofacitinib. The genes are TRBV7-9 and TRBJ1-1; D unclear. The chain's CDR3 is CASSPWENTEAFF. The CDR3 DNA follows: TGTGCCAGCAGCCCTTGGGAGAACACTGAAGCTTTCTTT.